This is a list of T cell receptor beta chains from one sample in a study of shared clonotypes between healthy human individuals. Some clones are missing from TCRdb's copy, which holds only in-frame ones; the method was immunoSEQ multiplex PCR. In the table there are around 2.1 million clones, about 92% of which are singletons. Sequencing was carried out using naive CD8+ T cells from PBMCs. The receptors were sampled from a man between 18 and 35 years old in good health. Some clones in this sample may be carry-over from other donors' samples. The conserved cysteine and the conserved F or W are not part of the CDR3 here. Each record gives: J gene, V gene, CDR3 protein.

TRBJ1-5 | TRBV4-1 | ASSFAIGQPQH
TRBJ2-7 | TRBV16 | ASSQTGTDSYEQY
TRBJ2-7 | TRBV2 | ASSAARGLSYEQY
TRBJ2-3 | TRBV6-1 | ASSEYWGLGTDTQY
TRBJ2-7 | TRBV28 | ASSLDSSYEQY
TRBJ2-1 | TRBV13 | ASSLGTDYNEQF
TRBJ2-2 | TRBV5-4 | ASWREDRVGELF
TRBJ2-7 | TRBV27 | ASSPSRGQKLYEQY
TRBJ2-3 | TRBV9 | ASSVAGPGRDTQY
TRBJ1-4 | TRBV15 | ATSRVRGQSEKLF
TRBJ1-2 | TRBV9 | ASSGNYDGYT
TRBJ2-7 | TRBV7-9 | ASSFRTSGEGEAYEQY
TRBJ2-7 | TRBV11-2 | ASSSDPPYEQY
TRBJ2-1 | TRBV11-2 | ASSQSSGGYNEQF
TRBJ2-2 | TRBV9 | ASSVGQSGELF
TRBJ2-7 | TRBV7-9 | ASSSRDTPRGYEQY
TRBJ2-7 | TRBV4-3 | ASSQDLVSRDTSYEQY
TRBJ1-4 | TRBV27 | ASSPTATNEKLF
TRBJ1-2 | TRBV15 | ATSPRGGNLTFYGYT
TRBJ2-3 | TRBV7-9 | ASSLTGKDTQY